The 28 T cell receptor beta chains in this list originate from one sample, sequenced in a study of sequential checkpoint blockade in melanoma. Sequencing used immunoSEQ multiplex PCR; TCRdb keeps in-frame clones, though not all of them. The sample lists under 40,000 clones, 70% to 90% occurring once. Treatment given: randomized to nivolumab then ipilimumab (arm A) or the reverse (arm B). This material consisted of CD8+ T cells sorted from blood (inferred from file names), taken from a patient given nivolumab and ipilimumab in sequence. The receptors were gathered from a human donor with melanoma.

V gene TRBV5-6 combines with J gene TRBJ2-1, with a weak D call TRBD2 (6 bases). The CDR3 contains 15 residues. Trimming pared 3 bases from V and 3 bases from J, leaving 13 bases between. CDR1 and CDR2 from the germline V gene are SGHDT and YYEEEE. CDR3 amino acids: CASSSSREIYNEQFF. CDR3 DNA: TGTGCCAGCAGCTCCTCCCGGGAGATCTACAATGAGCAGTTCTTC.

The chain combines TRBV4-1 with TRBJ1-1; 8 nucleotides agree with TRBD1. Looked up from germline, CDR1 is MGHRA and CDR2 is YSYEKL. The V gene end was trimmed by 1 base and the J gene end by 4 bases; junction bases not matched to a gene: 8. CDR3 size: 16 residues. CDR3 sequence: CASSQVGWTGRTEAFF. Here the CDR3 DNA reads TGCGCCAGCAGCCAAGTGGGATGGACAGGGCGCACTGAAGCTTTCTTT.

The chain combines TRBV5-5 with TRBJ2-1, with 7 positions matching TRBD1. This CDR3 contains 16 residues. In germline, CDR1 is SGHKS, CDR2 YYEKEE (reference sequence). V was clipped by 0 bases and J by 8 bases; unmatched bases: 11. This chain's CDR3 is CASSLGRGLGGDEQFF. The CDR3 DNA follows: TGTGCCAGCAGCTTGGGAAGGGGGTTAGGGGGCGATGAGCAGTTCTTC.

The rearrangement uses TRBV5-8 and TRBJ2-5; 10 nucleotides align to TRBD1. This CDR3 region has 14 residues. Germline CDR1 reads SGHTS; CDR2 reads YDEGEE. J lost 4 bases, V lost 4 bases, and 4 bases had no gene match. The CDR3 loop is CASSPGTGVETQYF. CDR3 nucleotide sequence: TGTGCCAGCAGCCCCGGGACAGGGGTAGAGACCCAGTACTTC. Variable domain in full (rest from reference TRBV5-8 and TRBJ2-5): EAGVTQSPTHLIKTRGQQATLRCSPISGHTSVYWYQQALGLGLQFLLWYDEGEERNRGNFPPRFSGRQFPNYSSELNVNALELEDSALYLCASSPGTGVETQYFGPGTRLLVL.

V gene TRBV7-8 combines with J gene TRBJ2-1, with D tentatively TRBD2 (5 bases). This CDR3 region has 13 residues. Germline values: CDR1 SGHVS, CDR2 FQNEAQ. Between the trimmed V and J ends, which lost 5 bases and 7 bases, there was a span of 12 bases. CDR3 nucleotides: TGTGCCAGCAGCAAAGGACTCCAGAATGAGCAGTTCTTC. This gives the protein CASSKGLQNEQFF.

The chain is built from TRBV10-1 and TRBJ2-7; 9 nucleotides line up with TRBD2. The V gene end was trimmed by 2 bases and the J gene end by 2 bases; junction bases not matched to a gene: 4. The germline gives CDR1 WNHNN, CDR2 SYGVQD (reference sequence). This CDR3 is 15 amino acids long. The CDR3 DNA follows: TGCGCCAGCAGTGAGAAGGCTAGCGGGACCTACGAGCAGTACTTC. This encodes CASSEKASGTYEQYF.

In DNA form, the CDR3 reads TGTGCCAGTATGGGGGGTTGGCAGCCCCAGCATTTT. It yields the protein CASMGGWQPQHF. The chain joins TRBV19 to TRBJ1-5; D possibly corresponds to TRBD1 (5 bases). From germline, CDR1 is LNHDA and CDR2 SQIVND (reference sequence). This CDR3 contains 12 residues. Trimming took off 7 bases at V and 7 bases at J, with 11 bases between the two ends.

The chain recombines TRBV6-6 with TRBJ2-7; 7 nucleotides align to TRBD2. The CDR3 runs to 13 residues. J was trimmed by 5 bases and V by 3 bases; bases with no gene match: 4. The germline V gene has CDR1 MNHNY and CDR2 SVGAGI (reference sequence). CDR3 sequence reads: CASSYAAGDEQYV. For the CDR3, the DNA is TGTGCCAGCAGTTATGCGGCGGGAGACGAGCAGTACGTC.

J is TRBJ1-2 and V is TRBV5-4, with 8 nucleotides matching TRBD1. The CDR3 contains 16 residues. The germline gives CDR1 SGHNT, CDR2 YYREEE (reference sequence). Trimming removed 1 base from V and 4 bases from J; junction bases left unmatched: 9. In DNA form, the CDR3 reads TGTGCCAGCAGCTTGAGAGGACAGGGAGGGGGCTATGGCTACACCTTC. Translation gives CASSLRGQGGGYGYTF.

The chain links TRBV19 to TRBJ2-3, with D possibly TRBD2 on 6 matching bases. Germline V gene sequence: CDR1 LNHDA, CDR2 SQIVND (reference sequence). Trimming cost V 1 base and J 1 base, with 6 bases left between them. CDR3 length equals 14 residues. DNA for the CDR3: TGTGCCAGTAGTATAGGGAGGGGCACAGATACGCAGTATTTT. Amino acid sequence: CASSIGRGTDTQYF.

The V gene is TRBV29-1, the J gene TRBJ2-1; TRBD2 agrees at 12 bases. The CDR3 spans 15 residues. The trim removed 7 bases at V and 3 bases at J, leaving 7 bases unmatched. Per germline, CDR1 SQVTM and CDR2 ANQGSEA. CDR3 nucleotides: TGCAGCGCTGGACTAGCGGGAACGAACTACAATGAGCAGTTCTTC. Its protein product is CSAGLAGTNYNEQFF.

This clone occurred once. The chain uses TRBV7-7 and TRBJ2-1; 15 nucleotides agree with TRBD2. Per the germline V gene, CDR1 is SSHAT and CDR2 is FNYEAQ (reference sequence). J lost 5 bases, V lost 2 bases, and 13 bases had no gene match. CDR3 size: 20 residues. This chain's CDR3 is CASSLTLWTSGRADHNEQFF. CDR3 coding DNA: TGTGCCAGCAGCTTAACCCTTTGGACTAGCGGGAGGGCCGACCACAATGAGCAGTTCTTC.

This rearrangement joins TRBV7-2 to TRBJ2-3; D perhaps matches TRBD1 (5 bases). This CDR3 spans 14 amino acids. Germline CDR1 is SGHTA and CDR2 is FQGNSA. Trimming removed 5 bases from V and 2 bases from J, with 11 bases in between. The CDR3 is CASSHQGNTDTQYF. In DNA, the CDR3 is TGTGCCAGCAGCCATCAGGGAAACACAGATACGCAGTATTTT.

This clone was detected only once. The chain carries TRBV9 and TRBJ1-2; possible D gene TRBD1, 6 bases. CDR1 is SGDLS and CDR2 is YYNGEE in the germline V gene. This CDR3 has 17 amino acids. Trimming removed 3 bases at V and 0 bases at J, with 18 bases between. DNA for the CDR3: TGTGCCAGCAGCGCCGCGGGGGCAGGATCAGCTAACTATGGCTACACCTTC. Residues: CASSAAGAGSANYGYTF.

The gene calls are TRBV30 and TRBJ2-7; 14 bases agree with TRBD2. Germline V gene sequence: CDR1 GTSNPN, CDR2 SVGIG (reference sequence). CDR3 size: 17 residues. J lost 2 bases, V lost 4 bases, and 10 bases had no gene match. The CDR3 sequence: CAWNVGLAGVVTYEQYF. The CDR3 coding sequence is TGTGCCTGGAATGTGGGACTAGCGGGAGTAGTCACCTACGAGCAGTACTTC.

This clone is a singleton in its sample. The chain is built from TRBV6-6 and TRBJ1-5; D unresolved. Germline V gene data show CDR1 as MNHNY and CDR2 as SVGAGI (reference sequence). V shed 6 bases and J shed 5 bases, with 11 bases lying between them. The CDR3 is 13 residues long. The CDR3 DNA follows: TGTGCCAGCAGGTCCGAGTTAGATCAGCCCCAGCATTTT. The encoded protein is CASRSELDQPQHF.

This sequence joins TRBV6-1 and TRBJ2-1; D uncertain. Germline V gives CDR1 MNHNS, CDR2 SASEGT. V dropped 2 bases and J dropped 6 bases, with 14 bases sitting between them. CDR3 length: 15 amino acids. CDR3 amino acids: CASSEPSNSLNEQFF. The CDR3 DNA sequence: TGTGCCAGCAGTGAACCGTCAAACTCCCTCAATGAGCAGTTCTTC.

The CDR3 protein is CASSVQGQETQYF. CDR3 coding DNA: TGTGCCAGCAGCGTACAGGGGCAAGAGACCCAGTACTTC. J is TRBJ2-5 and V is TRBV9; the D gene is possibly TRBD1 (6 bases). The V and J ends lost 1 base and 2 bases respectively, with 6 bases between them. The CDR3 totals 13 residues. CDR1 SGDLS and CDR2 YYNGEE come from the germline V gene.

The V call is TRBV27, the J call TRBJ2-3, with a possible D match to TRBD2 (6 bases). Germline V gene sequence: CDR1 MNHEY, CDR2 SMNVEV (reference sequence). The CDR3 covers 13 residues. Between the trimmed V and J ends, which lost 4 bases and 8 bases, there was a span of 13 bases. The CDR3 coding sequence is TGTGCCAGCAGTTCCTCGGGAGAAGGTACGCAGTATTTT. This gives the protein CASSSSGEGTQYF.

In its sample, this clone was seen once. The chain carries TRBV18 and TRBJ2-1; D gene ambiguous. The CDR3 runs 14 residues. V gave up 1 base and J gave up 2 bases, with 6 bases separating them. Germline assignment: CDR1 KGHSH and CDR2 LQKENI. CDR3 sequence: CASSPLETYNEQFF. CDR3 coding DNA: TGTGCCAGCTCACCACTAGAAACCTACAATGAGCAGTTCTTC.

The CDR3 is CASSLGIQVAQYF. The CDR3 DNA sequence: TGTGCCAGCAGCTTAGGCATACAGGTGGCCCAGTACTTC. The chain couples TRBV7-9 to TRBJ2-5, with a tentative D call TRBD1 (5 bases). Germline V gives CDR1 SEHNR, CDR2 FQNEAQ (reference sequence). The V and J ends lost 1 base and 9 bases respectively, with 12 bases between them. The CDR3 consists of 13 residues. The variable domain in full, with the rest retrieved from reference TRBV7-9 and TRBJ2-5, is DTGVSQNPRHKITKRGQNVTFRCDPISEHNRLYWYRQTLGQGPEFLTYFQNEAQLEKSRLLSDRFSAERPKGSFSTLEIQRTEQGDSAMYLCASSLGIQVAQYFGPGTRLLVL.

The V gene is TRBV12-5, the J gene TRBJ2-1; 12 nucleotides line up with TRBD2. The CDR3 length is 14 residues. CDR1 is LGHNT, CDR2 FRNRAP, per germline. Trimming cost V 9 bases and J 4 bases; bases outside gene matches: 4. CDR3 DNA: TGTGCTAGCGGTGGGACTAGCGGGTACAATGAGCAGTTCTTC. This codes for CASGGTSGYNEQFF.

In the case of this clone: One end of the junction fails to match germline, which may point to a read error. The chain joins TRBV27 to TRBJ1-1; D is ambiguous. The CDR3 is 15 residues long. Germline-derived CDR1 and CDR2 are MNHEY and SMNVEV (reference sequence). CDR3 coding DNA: TGTGCCAGCAATTTATGGGCAGAGATGAACACTGAAGCTTTCTTT. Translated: CASNLWAEMNTEAFF.

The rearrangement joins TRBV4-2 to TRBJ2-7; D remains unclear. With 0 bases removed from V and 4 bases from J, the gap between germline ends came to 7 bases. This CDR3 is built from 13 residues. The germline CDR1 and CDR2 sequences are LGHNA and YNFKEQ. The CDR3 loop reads CASSQEMTYEQYF. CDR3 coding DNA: TGTGCCAGCAGCCAAGAGATGACTTACGAGCAGTACTTC.

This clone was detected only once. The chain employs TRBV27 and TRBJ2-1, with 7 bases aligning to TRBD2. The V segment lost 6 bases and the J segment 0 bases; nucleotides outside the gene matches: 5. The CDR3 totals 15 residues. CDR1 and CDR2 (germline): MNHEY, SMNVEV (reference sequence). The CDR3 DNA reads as TGTGCCAGCAGAGTTGGCGGGAGCTCCTACAATGAGCAGTTCTTC. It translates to CASRVGGSSYNEQFF.

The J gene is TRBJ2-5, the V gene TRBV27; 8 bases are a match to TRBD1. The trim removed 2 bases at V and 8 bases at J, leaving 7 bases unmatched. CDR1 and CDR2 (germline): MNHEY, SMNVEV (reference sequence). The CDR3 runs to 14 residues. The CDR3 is CASSLKWTGSTQYF. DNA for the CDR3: TGTGCCAGCAGTTTAAAGTGGACAGGGTCTACCCAGTACTTC.

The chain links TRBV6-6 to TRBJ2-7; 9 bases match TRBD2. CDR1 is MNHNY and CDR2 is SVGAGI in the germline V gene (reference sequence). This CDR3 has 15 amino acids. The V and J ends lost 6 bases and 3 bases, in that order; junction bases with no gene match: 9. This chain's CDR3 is CASSPEGLAGYEQYV. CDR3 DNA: TGTGCCAGCAGCCCGGAGGGACTAGCCGGCTACGAGCAGTACGTC.

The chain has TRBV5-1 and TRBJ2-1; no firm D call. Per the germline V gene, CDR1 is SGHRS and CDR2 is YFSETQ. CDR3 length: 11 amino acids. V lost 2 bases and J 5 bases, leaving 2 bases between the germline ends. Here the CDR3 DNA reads TGCGCCAGCAGCTTTAACAATGAGCAGTTCTTC. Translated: CASSFNNEQFF.